This T cell receptor beta chain emerged from a study of shared clonotypes between healthy human individuals. TCRdb keeps only in-frame clones here, not all; method: immunoSEQ multiplex PCR. The sample shows about 2.3 million clones, less than 95% of them seen only once. Trimming stripped 4 bases from V and 0 bases from J, with 4 bases between. Germline loops: CDR1 GTSNPN, CDR2 SVGIG (reference sequence). The CDR3 is 12 residues long. The chain links TRBV30 to TRBJ2-4; no definite D call. Sequenced material: naive CD4+ T cells from PBMCs. Documented subset: CD45RA+ positively selected. This TCR derives from a man between 18 and 29 years old in good health. Some clones in this sample may be carry-over from other donors' samples. This chain's CDR3 is CAWNIAKNIQYF. The CDR3, as DNA: TGTGCCTGGAATATAGCCAAAAACATTCAGTACTTC.